These T cell receptor beta chains were read from a single sample in a study of T cell repertoires in aging, cancer and after chemotherapy. From the multiplex PCR reads, TCRdb called clonotypes with MiXCR, one entry per CDR3 protein. This sample has 9,100 or so distinct CDR3 sequences; 20% to 25% occur once, and the top ten carry less than 3.5%. The sequenced sample was blood. The source of these receptors is a human donor with a blood cancer. The CDR3 runs from the conserved cysteine through the conserved F or W. Fields, in order: V gene, D gene, clone size, J gene, CDR3 protein, CDR3 DNA. A D gene is named only where the DNA matches it firmly. Only some rows state a clone size, as once, few, many or a class for expanded clones.

>TRBV7-2|TRBD2|.|TRBJ2-2
CASSPGLAGAGELFF
TGTGCCAGCAGCCCAGGACTAGCGGGCGCCGGGGAGCTGTTTTTT
>TRBV5-6|.|.|TRBJ1-1
CASSSYKVEAFF
TGTGCCAGCAGCTCCTACAAAGTTGAAGCTTTCTTT
>TRBV13|TRBD2|medium-sized|TRBJ2-1
CASSPPPIAGGPSEQFF
TGTGCCAGCAGCCCACCGCCAATAGCGGGAGGGCCAAGTGAGCAGTTCTTC
>TRBV29-1|TRBD1|medium-sized|TRBJ1-4
CSVRDRAANEKLFF
TGCAGCGTTAGGGACAGGGCTGCTAATGAAAAACTGTTTTTT
>TRBV19|.|medium-sized|TRBJ2-3
CASSIRNEDTQYF
TGTGCCAGTAGTATCCGGAATGAAGATACGCAGTATTTT
>TRBV12-3/TRBV12-4|.|.|TRBJ1-6
CASSAGSRGSPLHF
TGTGCCAGCAGTGCCGGTAGCCGGGGTTCACCCCTCCACTTT
>TRBV6-1|.|.|TRBJ2-1
CASSYEGGSYNEQFF
TGTGCCAGCAGTTACGAAGGGGGCTCCTACAATGAGCAGTTCTTC
>TRBV4-3|.|.|TRBJ1-3
CASSQEGPGSGNTIYF
TGCGCCAGCAGCCAAGAGGGGCCAGGCTCTGGAAACACCATATATTTT
>TRBV6-5|.|medium-sized|TRBJ2-3
CASSYSTATDTQYF
TGTGCCAGCAGTTACTCCACGGCCACAGATACGCAGTATTTT
>TRBV29-1|.|medium-sized|TRBJ2-3
CSPFFASTDTQYF
TGCAGCCCTTTTTTTGCTAGCACAGATACGCAGTATTTT
>TRBV28|.|few|TRBJ2-1
CASQFPGTWGNEQFF
TGTGCCAGCCAGTTTCCCGGCACCTGGGGCAATGAGCAGTTCTTC
>TRBV19|.|medium-sized|TRBJ2-7
CASSEQGVASYEQYF
TGTGCCAGTAGTGAACAGGGAGTCGCCTCCTACGAGCAGTACTTC
>TRBV20-1|.|once|TRBJ2-2
CSATSGDYTGELFF
TGCAGTGCTACCTCAGGGGATTACACCGGGGAGCTGTTTTTT
>TRBV6-4|.|few|TRBJ2-1
CASSDAPNNEQFF
TGTGCCAGCAGTGACGCACCGAACAATGAGCAGTTCTTC
>TRBV4-3|TRBD1|few|TRBJ2-1
CASSQAGTVNEQFF
TGCGCCAGCAGCCAAGCTGGGACAGTTAATGAGCAGTTCTTC
>TRBV18|TRBD1|.|TRBJ2-7
CASSPPGTGAHEQYF
TGTGCCAGCTCACCACCGGGGACAGGGGCCCACGAGCAGTACTTC
>TRBV29-1|.|medium-sized|TRBJ1-1
CSVERNTEAFF
TGCAGCGTTGAAAGGAACACTGAAGCTTTCTTT
>TRBV4-2|TRBD2|.|TRBJ2-3
CASSQDLAGGTDTQYF
TGTGCCAGCAGCCAAGACCTAGCGGGGGGCACAGATACGCAGTATTTT
>TRBV19|.|medium-sized|TRBJ2-6
CASSLGLSSGANVLTF
TGTGCCAGTAGTCTGGGACTGTCCTCTGGGGCCAACGTCCTGACTTTC
>TRBV20-1|TRBD2|few|TRBJ2-7
CSASGTSDFGEQYF
TGCAGTGCTAGTGGGACTAGCGACTTTGGCGAGCAGTACTTC
>TRBV7-9|.|few|TRBJ2-3
CASSLPNTDTQYF
TGTGCCAGCAGCTTACCAAACACAGATACGCAGTATTTT
>TRBV7-9|TRBD1|.|TRBJ2-4
CASSNRDRRANIQYF
TGTGCCAGCAGCAACCGGGACAGGAGAGCAAACATTCAGTACTTC
>TRBV4-1|TRBD1|.|TRBJ1-5
CASSQGTGDQPQHF
TGCGCCAGCAGCCAGGGAACAGGGGATCAGCCCCAGCATTTT
>TRBV19|.|.|TRBJ1-2
CASSLGRGFGGYTF
TGTGCCAGTAGTTTGGGTCGGGGTTTTGGCGGCTACACCTTC
>TRBV15|.|medium-sized|TRBJ2-3
CATSRDRGLIHTDTQYF
TGTGCCACCAGCAGAGATCGGGGCCTCATCCACACAGATACGCAGTATTTT
>TRBV7-2|.|.|TRBJ1-3
CASSRGLYGNTIYF
TGTGCCAGCAGCCGGGGGCTGTACGGAAACACCATATATTTT
>TRBV5-3|TRBD1|many|TRBJ2-5
CARSLKRGRETQYF
TGTGCCAGAAGCTTGAAGAGGGGGCGAGAGACCCAGTACTTC
>TRBV7-6|TRBD2|medium-sized|TRBJ2-7
CASSGASGGSGDEQYF
TGTGCCAGCAGCGGAGCTAGCGGGGGCTCGGGGGACGAGCAGTACTTC
>TRBV19|.|medium-sized|TRBJ1-2
CASSPSGHGYTF
TGTGCCAGTAGTCCGTCGGGCCATGGCTACACCTTC
>TRBV15|.|medium-sized|TRBJ2-1
CATSRGGGGGNEQFF
TGTGCCACCAGCAGAGGGGGAGGGGGGGGCAATGAGCAGTTCTTC
>TRBV11-2|TRBD1|.|TRBJ1-2
CASSPWDRGFGYTF
TGTGCCAGCAGCCCGTGGGACAGGGGATTCGGCTACACCTTC
>TRBV24-1|.|few|TRBJ2-2
CATSGAERGGTGELFF
TGTGCCACCTCCGGGGCCGAAAGAGGGGGCACCGGGGAGCTGTTTTTT
>TRBV6-5|TRBD1|few|TRBJ1-5
CASNGQGYVNQPQHF
TGTGCCAGCAATGGACAGGGGTATGTCAATCAGCCCCAGCATTTT